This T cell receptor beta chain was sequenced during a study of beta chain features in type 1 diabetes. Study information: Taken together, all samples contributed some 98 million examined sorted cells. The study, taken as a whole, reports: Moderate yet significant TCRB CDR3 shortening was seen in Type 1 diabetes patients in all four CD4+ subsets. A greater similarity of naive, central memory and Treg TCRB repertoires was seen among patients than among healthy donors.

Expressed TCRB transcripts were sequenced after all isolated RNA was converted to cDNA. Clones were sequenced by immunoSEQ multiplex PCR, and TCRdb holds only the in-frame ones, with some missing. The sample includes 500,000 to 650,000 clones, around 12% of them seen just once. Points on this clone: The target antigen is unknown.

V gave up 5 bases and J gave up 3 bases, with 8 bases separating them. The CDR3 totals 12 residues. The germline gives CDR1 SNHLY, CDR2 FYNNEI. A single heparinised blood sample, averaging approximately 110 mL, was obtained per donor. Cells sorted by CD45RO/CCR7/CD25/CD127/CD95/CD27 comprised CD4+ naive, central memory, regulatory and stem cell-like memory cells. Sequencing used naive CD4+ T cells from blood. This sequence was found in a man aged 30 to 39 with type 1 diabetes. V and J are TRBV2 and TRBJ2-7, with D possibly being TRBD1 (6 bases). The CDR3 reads CASSRDNYEQYF. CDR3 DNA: TGTGCCAGCAGTAGGGACAACTACGAGCAGTACTTC. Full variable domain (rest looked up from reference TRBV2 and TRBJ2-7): EPEVTQTPSHQVTQMGQEVILRCVPISNHLYFYWYRQILGQKVEFLVSFYNNEISEKSEIFDDQFSVERPDGSNFTLKIRSTKLEDSAMYFCASSRDNYEQYFGPGTRLTVT.